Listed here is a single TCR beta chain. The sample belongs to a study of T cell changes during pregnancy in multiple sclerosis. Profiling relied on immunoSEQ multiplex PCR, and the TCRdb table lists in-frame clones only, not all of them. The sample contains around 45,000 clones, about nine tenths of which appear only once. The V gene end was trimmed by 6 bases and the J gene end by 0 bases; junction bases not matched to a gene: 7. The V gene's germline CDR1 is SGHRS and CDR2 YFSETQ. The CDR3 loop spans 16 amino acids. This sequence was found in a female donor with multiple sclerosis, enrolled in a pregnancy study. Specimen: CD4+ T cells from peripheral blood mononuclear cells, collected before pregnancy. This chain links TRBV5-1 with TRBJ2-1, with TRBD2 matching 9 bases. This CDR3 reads CASNPLSGSSYNEQFF. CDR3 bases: TGCGCCAGCAACCCCCTTAGCGGGAGCTCCTACAATGAGCAGTTCTTC.